This T cell receptor beta chain was sequenced in a study of tumor-infiltrating lymphocytes in glioblastoma multiforme. Multiple V-beta primers and a C-beta primer amplified TCRB from RNA. TCRdb re-called the multiplex PCR reads with MiXCR, one entry per CDR3 protein. The profile shows about 16,000 distinct CDR3 sequences, 65% to 85% of them singletons. Trimming removed 3 bases from V and 5 bases from J; junction bases left unmatched: 7. CDR3 length: 14 amino acids. The germline V gene has CDR1 DFQATT and CDR2 SNEGSKA (reference sequence). As concerns this clonotype: The antigen is undetermined. The CDR3 does not end in the conserved phenylalanine or tryptophan, so this is likely a read error.

Regarding the study as a whole: T cells were not sorted into functional subsets. The TCR and somatic mutation analysis included just one glioblastoma patient.

The J gene is TRBJ2-7, the V gene TRBV20-1; 10 bases agree with TRBD2. The source material was brain tumor tissue. This TCR was recovered from a male donor with glioblastoma. The DNA of the CDR3 is TGCAGTGCTAGGTCGCTAGCGGGAGTTCACGAGCAGTACCTC. This gives the protein CSARSLAGVHEQYL.